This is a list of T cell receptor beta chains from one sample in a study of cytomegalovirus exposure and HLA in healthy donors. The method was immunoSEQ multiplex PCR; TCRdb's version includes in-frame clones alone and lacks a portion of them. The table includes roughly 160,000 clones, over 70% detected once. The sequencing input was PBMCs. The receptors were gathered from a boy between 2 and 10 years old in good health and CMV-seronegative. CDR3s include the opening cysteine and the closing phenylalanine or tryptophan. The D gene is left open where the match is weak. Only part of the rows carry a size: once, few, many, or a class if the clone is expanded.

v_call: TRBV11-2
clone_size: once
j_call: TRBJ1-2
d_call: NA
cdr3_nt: TGTGCCAGCAGCTTCGAGACAGGATATGGCTACACCTTC
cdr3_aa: CASSFETGYGYTF

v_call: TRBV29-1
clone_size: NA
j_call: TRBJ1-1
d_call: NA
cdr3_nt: TGCAGCGTTGTAGGGGACTTGAACACTGAAGCTTTCTTT
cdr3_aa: CSVVGDLNTEAFF

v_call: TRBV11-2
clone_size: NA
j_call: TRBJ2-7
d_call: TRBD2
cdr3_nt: TGTGCCAGCAGCTTAGAACTAGCGGGTATCTACGAGCAGTACTTC
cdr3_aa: CASSLELAGIYEQYF

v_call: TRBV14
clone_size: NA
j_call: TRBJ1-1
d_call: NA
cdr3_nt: TGTGCCAGCAGCCAGAGGCTACCGACAGCGAACACTGAAGCTTTCTTT
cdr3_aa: CASSQRLPTANTEAFF

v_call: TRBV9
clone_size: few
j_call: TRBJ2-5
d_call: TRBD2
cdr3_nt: TGTGCCAGCAGCGCTGTGAGCGGGGGGCCACAAGAGACCCAGTACTTC
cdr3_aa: CASSAVSGGPQETQYF

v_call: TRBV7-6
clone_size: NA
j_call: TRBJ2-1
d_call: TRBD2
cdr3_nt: TGTGCCAGCAGCTCATCCACTAGCGGGGTCAGGGAGCAGTTCTTC
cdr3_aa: CASSSSTSGVREQFF

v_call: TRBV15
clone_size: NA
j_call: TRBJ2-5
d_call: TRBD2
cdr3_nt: TGTGCCACCAGCAGAGGACTAGCGGGAGAAGAGACCCAGTACTTC
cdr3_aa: CATSRGLAGEETQYF

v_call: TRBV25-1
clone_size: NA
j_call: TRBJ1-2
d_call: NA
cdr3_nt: TGTGCCAGCAGTGATTTGGGAGGTTATGGCTACACCTTC
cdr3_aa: CASSDLGGYGYTF

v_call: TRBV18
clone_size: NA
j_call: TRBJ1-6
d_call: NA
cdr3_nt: TGTGCCAGCTCGGAGACAGATTCACCCCTCCACTTT
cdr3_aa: CASSETDSPLHF

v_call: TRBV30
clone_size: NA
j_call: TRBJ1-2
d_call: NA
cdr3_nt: TGTGCCTGGACCTCACCAGGAGGGGGAGGGGATATCTATGGCTACACCTTC
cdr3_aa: CAWTSPGGGGDIYGYTF

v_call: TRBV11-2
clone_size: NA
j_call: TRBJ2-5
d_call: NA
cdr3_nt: TGTGCCAGCAGGCGGAGGACTGGTCCGGGGACCCAGTACTTC
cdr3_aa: CASRRRTGPGTQYF

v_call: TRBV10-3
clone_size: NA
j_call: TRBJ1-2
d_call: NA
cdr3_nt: TGTGCCATCAGTAGTAGGGGTGTTGATGGCTACACCTTC
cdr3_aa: CAISSRGVDGYTF

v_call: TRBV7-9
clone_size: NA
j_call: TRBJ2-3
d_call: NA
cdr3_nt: TGTGCCAGCAGCTTAGGACAGGTCGCTAGCACAGATACGCAGTATTTT
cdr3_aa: CASSLGQVASTDTQYF

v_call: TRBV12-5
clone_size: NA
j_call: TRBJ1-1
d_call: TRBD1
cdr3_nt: TGTGCTAGTGGTTTGGTGCCAGGGGGTTACACTGAAGCTTTCTTT
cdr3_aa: CASGLVPGGYTEAFF

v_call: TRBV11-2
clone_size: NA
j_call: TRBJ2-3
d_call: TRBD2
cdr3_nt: TGTGCCAGCAGCTTAGGCGGGACTAGCGTCCACACAGATACGCAGTATTTT
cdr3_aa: CASSLGGTSVHTDTQYF

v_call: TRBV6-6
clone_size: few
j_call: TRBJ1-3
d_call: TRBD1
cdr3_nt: TGTGCCAGCAGTTACTCGACAGGGACCTCTGGAAACACCATATATTTT
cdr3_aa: CASSYSTGTSGNTIYF

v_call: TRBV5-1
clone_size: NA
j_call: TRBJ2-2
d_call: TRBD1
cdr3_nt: TGCGCCAGCAGCGTCTCAGGGGGCGCGAACACCGGGGAGCTGTTTTTT
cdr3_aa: CASSVSGGANTGELFF

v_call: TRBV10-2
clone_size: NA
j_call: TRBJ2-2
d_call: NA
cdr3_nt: TGCGCCGCGAGACAGAGCAACACCGGGGAGCTGTTTTTT
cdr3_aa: CAARQSNTGELFF

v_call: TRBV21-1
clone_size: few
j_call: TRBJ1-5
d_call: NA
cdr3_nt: TGTGCCAGCAGCAAACCCGACGGGGGGGGAGGGGGTAATCAGCCCCAGCATTTT
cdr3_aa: CASSKPDGGGGGNQPQHF

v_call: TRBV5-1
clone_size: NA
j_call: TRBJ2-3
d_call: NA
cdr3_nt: TGCGCCAGCAGCTTGACAGGTGGGGAAGATACGCAGTATTTT
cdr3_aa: CASSLTGGEDTQYF

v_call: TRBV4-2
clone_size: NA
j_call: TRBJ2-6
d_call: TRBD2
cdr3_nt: TGTGCCAGCAGCCACTCCCCTCGAGGGCTAGCGGGAAACTTCTCTGGGGCCAACGTCCTGACTTTC
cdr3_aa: CASSHSPRGLAGNFSGANVLTF

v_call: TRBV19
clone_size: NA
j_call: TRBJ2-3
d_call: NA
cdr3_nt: TGTGCCAGTAGTAAGGGGGACCCGAGAGCGGATACGCAGTATTTT
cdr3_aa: CASSKGDPRADTQYF

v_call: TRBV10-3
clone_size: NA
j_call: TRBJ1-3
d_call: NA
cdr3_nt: TGTGCCATCAGTGAAGCAGGTGGAAACACCATATATTTT
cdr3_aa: CAISEAGGNTIYF

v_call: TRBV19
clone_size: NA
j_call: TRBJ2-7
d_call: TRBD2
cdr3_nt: TGTGCCAGTAGATTAGCGGGAGATTTATCCTACGAGCAGTACTTC
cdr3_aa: CASRLAGDLSYEQYF

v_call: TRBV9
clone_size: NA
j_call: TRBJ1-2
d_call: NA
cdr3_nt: TGTGCCAGCAGCCCTAGATCAATGTATGGCTACACCTTC
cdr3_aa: CASSPRSMYGYTF

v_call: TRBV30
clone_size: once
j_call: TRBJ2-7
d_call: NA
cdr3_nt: TGTGCCTGTTTCCCGGGGGACAGACGCTACGAGCAGTACTTC
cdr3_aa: CACFPGDRRYEQYF

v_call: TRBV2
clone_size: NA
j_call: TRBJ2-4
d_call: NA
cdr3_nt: TGTGCCAGCCTCGACAGCGACGCCAAAAACATTCAGTACTTC
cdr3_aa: CASLDSDAKNIQYF

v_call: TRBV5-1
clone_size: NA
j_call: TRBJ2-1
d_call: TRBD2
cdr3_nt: TGCGCCAGCAGGTTGATTAGCGGGAGCTCCTACAATGAGCAGTTCTTC
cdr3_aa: CASRLISGSSYNEQFF

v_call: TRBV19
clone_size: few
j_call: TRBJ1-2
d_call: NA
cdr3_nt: TGTGCCAGTAGTATCCTGGCAGGCTATGGCTACACCTTC
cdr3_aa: CASSILAGYGYTF

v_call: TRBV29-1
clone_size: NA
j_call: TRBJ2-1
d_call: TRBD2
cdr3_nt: TGCAGCGTTGAAGTAATAGCGGGAGGGCTAGCTGGTGAGCAGTTCTTC
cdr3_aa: CSVEVIAGGLAGEQFF

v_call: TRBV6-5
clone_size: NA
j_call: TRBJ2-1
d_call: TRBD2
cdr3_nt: TGTGCCAGCAGAACTAGCGGGATAGAAAATGAGCAGTTCTTC
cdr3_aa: CASRTSGIENEQFF

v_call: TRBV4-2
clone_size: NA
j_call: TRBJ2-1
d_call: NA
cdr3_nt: TGTGCCAGCAGCCAAGCGGGTTCTCCGTTCTTC
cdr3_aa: CASSQAGSPFF

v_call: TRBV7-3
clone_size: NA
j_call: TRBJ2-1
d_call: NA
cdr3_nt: TGTGCCAGCAGCTTAGGGCGGGACAATGAGCAGTTCTTC
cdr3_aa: CASSLGRDNEQFF

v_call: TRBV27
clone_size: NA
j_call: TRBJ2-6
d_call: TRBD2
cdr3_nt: TGTGCCAGCAGTCCGACCCCTAGCGGGAGGGCTAACGTCCTGACTTTC
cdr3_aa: CASSPTPSGRANVLTF

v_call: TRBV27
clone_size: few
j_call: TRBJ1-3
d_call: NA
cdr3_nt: TGTGCCAGCAGTTCCCTCTCTGGAAACACCATATATTTT
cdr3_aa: CASSSLSGNTIYF

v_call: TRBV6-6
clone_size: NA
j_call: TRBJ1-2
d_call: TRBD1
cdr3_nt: TGTGCCAGCAGCATCAACAGGGGGGCCTATGGCTACACCTTC
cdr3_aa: CASSINRGAYGYTF

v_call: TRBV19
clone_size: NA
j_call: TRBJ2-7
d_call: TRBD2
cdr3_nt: TGTGCCAGTAGTATCGAAGGGACTAACGATTACGAGCAGTACTTC
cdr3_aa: CASSIEGTNDYEQYF

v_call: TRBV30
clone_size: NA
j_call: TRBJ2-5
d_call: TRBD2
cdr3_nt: TGTGCCTGGAGGGGACTACCGGGACTAGCGGGAGGAGAGACCCAGTACTTC
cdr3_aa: CAWRGLPGLAGGETQYF

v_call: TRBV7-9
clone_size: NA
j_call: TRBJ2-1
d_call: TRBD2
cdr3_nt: TGTGCCAGCAGCTTAGCGGTGGTTCCGACTAGCGGGAGTAGGCAGTTCTTC
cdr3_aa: CASSLAVVPTSGSRQFF

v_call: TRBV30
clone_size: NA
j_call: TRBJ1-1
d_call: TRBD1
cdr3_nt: TGTGCCTGGGATCGACAGGGTGGAACTGAAGCTTTCTTT
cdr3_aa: CAWDRQGGTEAFF

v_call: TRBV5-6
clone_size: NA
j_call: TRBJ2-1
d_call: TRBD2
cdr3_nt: TGTGCCAGCAGCTCGGGACGTAGCGGGGAGCAGTTCTTC
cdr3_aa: CASSSGRSGEQFF

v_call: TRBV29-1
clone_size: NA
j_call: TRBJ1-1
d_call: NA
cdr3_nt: TGCAGCGTTGAACATATTTTGGCGAACACTGAAGCTTTCTTT
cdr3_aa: CSVEHILANTEAFF

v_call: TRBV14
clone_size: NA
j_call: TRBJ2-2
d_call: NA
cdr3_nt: TGTGCCAGCAGCCAAGACTACGGGGGCACCGGGGAGCTGTTTTTT
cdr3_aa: CASSQDYGGTGELFF

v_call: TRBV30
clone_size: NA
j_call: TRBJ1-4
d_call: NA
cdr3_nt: TGTGCCGCCTGGCAGGGCACGGACGAAAAACTGTTTTTT
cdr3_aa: CAAWQGTDEKLFF

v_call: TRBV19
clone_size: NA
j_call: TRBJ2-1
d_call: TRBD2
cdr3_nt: TGTGCCAGTAGTATTAGGGTAGCGGGGAGCTCCTACAATGAGCAGTTCTTC
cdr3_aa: CASSIRVAGSSYNEQFF

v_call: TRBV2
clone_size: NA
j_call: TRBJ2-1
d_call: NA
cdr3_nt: TGTGCCAGCAGTGACCACCTTCTAGCCAATGAGCAGTTCTTC
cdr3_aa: CASSDHLLANEQFF

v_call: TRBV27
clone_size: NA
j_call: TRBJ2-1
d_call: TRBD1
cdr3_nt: TGTGCCAGCAGTTTAAAGGGACAGGGGAGGAATGAGCAGTTCTTC
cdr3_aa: CASSLKGQGRNEQFF

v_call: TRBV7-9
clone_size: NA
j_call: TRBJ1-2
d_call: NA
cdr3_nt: TGTGCCAGCAGCTTATTAGTGGGAGACTATGGCTACACCTTC
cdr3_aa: CASSLLVGDYGYTF

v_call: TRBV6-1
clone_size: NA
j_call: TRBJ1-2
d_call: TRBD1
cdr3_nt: TGTGCCAGCAAGGGACAGGGTATAAAAGGTGGCTACACCTTC
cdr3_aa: CASKGQGIKGGYTF

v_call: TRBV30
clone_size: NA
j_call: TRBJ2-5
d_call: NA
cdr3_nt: TGTGCCTGGAGTGGGGGAGGAGAGACCCAGTACTTC
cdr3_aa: CAWSGGGETQYF

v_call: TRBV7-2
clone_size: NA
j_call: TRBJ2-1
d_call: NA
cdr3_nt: TGTGCCAGCAGCTTAGGGCTTGGCCGGGAATACAATGAGCAGTTCTTC
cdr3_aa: CASSLGLGREYNEQFF

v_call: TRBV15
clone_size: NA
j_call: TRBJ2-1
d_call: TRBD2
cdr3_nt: TGTGCCACCAGCGGGTTCAGCGGGAGACGCATTGAGCAGTTCTTC
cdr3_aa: CATSGFSGRRIEQFF

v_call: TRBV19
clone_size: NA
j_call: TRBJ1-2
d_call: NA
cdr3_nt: TGTGCCAGTAGCCTGATCCGAGGCTCCTATGGCTACACCTTC
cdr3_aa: CASSLIRGSYGYTF

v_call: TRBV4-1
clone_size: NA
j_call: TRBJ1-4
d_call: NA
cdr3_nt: TGCGCCAGCAGCCAAGCGGGCCCAGGGACTCCCACTAATGAAAAACTGTTTTTT
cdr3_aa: CASSQAGPGTPTNEKLFF

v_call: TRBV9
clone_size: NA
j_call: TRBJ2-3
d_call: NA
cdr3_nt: TGTGCCAGCAGCCCCATCACAGATACGCAGTATTTT
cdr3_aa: CASSPITDTQYF

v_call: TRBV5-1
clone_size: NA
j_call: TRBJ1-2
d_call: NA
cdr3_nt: TGCGCCAGCAGCACGGGTTATGGCTACACCTTC
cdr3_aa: CASSTGYGYTF

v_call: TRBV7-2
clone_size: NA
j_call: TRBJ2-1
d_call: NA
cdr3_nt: TGTGCCAGCAGCTTGGGGGGGGGCTGGTATGAGCAGTTCTTC
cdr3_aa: CASSLGGGWYEQFF